Following are 5 T cell receptor beta chains from one sample sequenced in a study of naive and memory T cell subsets. An equimolar mix of two oligonucleotides served as the beta constant-region primer for TRBC1 and TRBC2. One entry per CDR3 protein results from TCRdb running MiXCR on the UMI-ligation and nested PCR reads. The sample records some 36,000 distinct CDR3 sequences, approximately 12% being singletons. The sequencing sample was made of effector memory CD4+ T cells from blood. Noted subset: effector memory, CD45RA- CD27-. The receptor source for this set is a human donor in good health.

This clonotype showed up many times. The chain links TRBV28 to TRBJ1-1, with 7 bases lining up with TRBD1. CDR1 is MDHEN, CDR2 SYDVKM, per germline. The CDR3 is 15 residues long. V was pared by 5 bases and J by 3 bases, with 9 bases of the junction left unmatched. For the CDR3, the DNA is TGTGCCAGCAGTCCCGGACAGGCAGGATACACTGAAGCTTTCTTT. Amino acids: CASSPGQAGYTEAFF. The full variable domain, in which reference TRBV28 and TRBJ1-1 provide the parts outside the CDR3, is DVKVTQSSRYLVKRTGEKVFLECVQDMDHENMFWYRQDPGLGLRLIYFSYDVKMKEKGDIPEGYSVSREKKERFSLILESASTNQTSMYLCASSPGQAGYTEAFFGQGTRLTVV.

This clonotype showed up many times. This chain links TRBV7-8 with TRBJ2-1; 10 nucleotides line up with TRBD2. The CDR3 extends over 14 amino acids. The germline V gene has CDR1 SGHVS and CDR2 FQNEAQ. J was trimmed by 4 bases and V by 6 bases; bases with no gene match: 3. The CDR3 here is CASRGTSVYNEQFF. CDR3 bases: TGTGCCAGCAGGGGGACTAGCGTGTACAATGAGCAGTTCTTC.

Judged by abundance, this clonotype is medium-sized. The rearrangement joins TRBV29-1 to TRBJ2-2; D perhaps matches TRBD1 (7 bases). Trimming took 7 bases from V and 2 from J, leaving 17 bases between them. The V gene's germline CDR1 is SQVTM and CDR2 ANQGSEA. The CDR3 has 15 residues. The CDR3 region has the DNA TGCAGCGCCAGGGCGGGACAGAGCAACACCGGGGAGCTGTTTTTT. Its protein product is CSARAGQSNTGELFF.

The chain links TRBV20-1 to TRBJ1-4; D uncertain. The V and J ends lost 6 bases and 3 bases respectively, with 8 bases between them. CDR1 is DFQATT, CDR2 SNEGSKA, per germline (reference sequence). The CDR3 sequence is 12 residues long. The CDR3 bases are TGCAGTGCGTGGACTCCTAATGAAAAACTGTTTTTT. Protein sequence: CSAWTPNEKLFF.

The rearrangement uses TRBV14 and TRBJ2-3; D is ambiguous. Between the trimmed V and J ends, which lost 5 bases and 2 bases, there was a span of 14 bases. This CDR3 region has 15 residues. Germline V lookup: CDR1 SGHDN, CDR2 FVKESK. The CDR3 bases are TGTGCCAGCAGCTCCGGTGGGTGGGTCACAGATACGCAGTATTTT. Amino acids: CASSSGGWVTDTQYF.